Each of the 4 T cell receptor beta chains below was sequenced from the same sample in a study of OX40 agonist ivuxolimab in advanced cancers. Assay used: immunoSEQ multiplex PCR; TCRdb lists only in-frame clones, some missing. This table holds some 30,000 clones, about four fifths found once. The source material was CD4+ or CD8+ T cells sorted from blood, sampled in a trial of the OX40 agonist ivuxolimab. All receptors come from an adult with an advanced solid tumor such as melanoma, head and neck, liver or kidney cancer.

This clone has only one observation. The DNA for the CDR3 is TGTGCCAGCAGTCCCCCCGCGGGGGGCAGCGAGACCCAGTACTTC. This gives the protein CASSPPAGGSETQYF. The chain links TRBV28 to TRBJ2-5; TRBD2 agrees at 8 bases. Germline V gives CDR1 MDHEN, CDR2 SYDVKM. CDR3 size: 15 residues. The J segment lost 5 bases and the V segment lost 5 bases, leaving 10 bases of the junction unmatched.

The rearrangement uses TRBV28 and TRBJ2-3, with TRBD1 as a possible D gene (5 bases). Trimming cost V 2 bases and J 6 bases, with 12 bases left between them. The germline V gene encodes CDR1 MDHEN and CDR2 SYDVKM. The length of the CDR3 is 14 residues. In nucleotides, the CDR3 is TGTGCCAGCAGTTTACAGGGTGCTTTCGATACGCAGTATTTT. Translating gives CASSLQGAFDTQYF.

V is TRBV7-6 and J is TRBJ2-7; no reliable D call. V lost 4 bases and J lost 0, with 19 bases in between. The length of the CDR3 is 17 residues. CDR1 SGHVS and CDR2 FNYEAQ come from the germline V gene. CDR3 in amino acids: CASSYRLHRTDSYEQYF. The DNA of the CDR3 is TGTGCCAGCAGCTACCGTCTCCATCGGACGGACTCCTACGAGCAGTACTTC.

The CDR3 nucleotides are TGTGCCAGTAGTACTCAGCGGGAGGTGGGCGAGCAGTACTTC. Translated: CASSTQREVGEQYF. V usage is TRBV19 and J usage is TRBJ2-7, with 9 nucleotides matching TRBD2. Germline lookup yields CDR1 LNHDA and CDR2 SQIVND (reference sequence). This CDR3 comprises 14 residues. V lost 4 bases and J lost 6; bases outside the gene matches: 7.